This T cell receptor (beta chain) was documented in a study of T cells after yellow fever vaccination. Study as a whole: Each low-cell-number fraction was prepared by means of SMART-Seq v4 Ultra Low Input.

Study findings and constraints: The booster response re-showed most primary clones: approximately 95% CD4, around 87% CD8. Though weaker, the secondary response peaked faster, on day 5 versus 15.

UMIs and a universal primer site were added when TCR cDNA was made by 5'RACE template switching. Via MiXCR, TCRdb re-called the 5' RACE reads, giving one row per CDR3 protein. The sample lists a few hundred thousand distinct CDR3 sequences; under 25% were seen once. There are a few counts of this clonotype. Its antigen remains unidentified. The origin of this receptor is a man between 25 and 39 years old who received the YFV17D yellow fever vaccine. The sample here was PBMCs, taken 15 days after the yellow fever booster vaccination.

For the CDR3, the DNA is TGTGCCATCAGTGAGGGAGTCGGAAACACCGGGGAGCTGTTTTTT. Protein: CAISEGVGNTGELFF. V is TRBV10-3 and J is TRBJ2-2, with D unresolved. The CDR3 loop spans 15 amino acids. CDR1 ENHRY and CDR2 SYGVKD come from the germline V gene. V dropped 2 bases and J dropped 2 bases, with 9 bases sitting between them.